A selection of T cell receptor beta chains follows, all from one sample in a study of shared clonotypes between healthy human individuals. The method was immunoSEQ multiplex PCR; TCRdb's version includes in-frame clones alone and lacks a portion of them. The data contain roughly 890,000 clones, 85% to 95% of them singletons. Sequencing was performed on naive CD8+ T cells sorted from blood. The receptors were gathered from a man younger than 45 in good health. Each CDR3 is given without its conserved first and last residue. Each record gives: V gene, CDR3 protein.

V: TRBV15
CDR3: ATSRGDSNQPQH

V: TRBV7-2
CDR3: ASSLVLGNTEAF

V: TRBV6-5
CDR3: ASSYSGTGELF

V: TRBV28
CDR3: ASSCRDRGNNEQF

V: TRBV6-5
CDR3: ASSLSELDAYEQY

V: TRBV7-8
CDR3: ASSPGLAKNEQF

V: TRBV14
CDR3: ASSQVLGGFLEQY

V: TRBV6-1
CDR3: ASSDTNTGELF

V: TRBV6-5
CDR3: ASSYNRVGNQPQH

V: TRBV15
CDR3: ATSKGTSLSTDTQY

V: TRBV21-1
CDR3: ASSKTVTRRRGYEQY

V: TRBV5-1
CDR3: ASSSKQGSYEQY

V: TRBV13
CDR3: ASSFTGSEAF

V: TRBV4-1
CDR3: ASSPVRSDEDNEQF

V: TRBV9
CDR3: ASSVWTGDTEAF

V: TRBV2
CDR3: ASSESWASGSTDTQY

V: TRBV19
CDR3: ASSIEFYSNQPQH

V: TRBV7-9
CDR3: ASSPTAGGRGEAF

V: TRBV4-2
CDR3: ASSHLGGEVLHNEQF

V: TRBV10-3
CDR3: AISESGAYNEQF

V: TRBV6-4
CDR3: ASSAPGTRSTGELF

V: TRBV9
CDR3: ASSPSGGAAYEQY

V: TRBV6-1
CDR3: ASTRLAGESETQY

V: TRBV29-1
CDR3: SVEGGPRLARQETQY

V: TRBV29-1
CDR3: SIHPPDSGETQY

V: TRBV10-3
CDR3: AIRGGQGAFDTQY

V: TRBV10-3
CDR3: AISVDSSYEQY

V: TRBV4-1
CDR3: ASSWSSGSFYEQY

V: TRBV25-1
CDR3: ASSEPGTGLRETQY

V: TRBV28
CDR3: ASSLGQGSSYEQY

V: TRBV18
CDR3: ASSPMTSGSYEQY

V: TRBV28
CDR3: ASSLWDRGDQPQH

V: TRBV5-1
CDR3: ASSPGTSGYNEQF

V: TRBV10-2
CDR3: ASRYPGAGGQETQY

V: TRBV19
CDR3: ASSRSGSSYEQY

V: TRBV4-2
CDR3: ASSQGAVRAALYEQY

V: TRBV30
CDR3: AWSAVGYEQY

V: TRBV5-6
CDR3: ASSLRLAGKKYEQY

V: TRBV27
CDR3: ASSLTPQPNYGYT

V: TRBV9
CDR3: ASSATGGLIYEQY

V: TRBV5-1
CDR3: ASSLRPGSTNEQY

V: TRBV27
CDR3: ASSQAPDRYEQY

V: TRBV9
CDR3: ASSVRQGEGYT

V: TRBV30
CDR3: AWSGTSGTYNEQF

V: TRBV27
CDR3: ASSFLGASGELF

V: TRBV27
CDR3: ASSGGTGREQY

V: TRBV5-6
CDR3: ASSLSASGRNEQF

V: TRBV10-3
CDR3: AISESGRQVYNEQF

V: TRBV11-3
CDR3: ASSLRDTTYNEQF

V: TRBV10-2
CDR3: ASSNSWDTQY

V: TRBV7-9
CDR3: ASSSNSPYEQY

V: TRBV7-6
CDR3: ASSLRQGKGNQPQH

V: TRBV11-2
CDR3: ASSHISGFFGYT

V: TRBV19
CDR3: ASNQNRDFLTGELF